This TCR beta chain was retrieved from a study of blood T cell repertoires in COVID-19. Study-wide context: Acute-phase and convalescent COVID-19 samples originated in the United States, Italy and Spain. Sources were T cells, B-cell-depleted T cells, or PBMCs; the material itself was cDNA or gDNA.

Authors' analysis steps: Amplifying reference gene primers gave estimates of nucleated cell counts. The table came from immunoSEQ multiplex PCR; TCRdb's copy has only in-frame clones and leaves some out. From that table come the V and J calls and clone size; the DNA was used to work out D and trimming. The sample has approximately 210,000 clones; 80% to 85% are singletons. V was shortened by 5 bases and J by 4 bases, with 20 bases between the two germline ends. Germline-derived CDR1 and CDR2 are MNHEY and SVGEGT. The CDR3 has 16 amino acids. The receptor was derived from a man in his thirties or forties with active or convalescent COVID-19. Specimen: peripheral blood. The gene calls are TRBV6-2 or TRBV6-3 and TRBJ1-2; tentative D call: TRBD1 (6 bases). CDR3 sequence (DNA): TGTGCCAGCAGTCAATCTGACAGGACTCCGAGCTATGGCTACACCTTC. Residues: CASSQSDRTPSYGYTF.